This T cell receptor beta chain was identified during a study of blood T cell repertoires in COVID-19. Profiled with immunoSEQ multiplex PCR; TCRdb holds only in-frame clones, not every one. In the table there are 300,000 to 450,000 clones, over 75% of which are singletons. CDR3 size: 14 residues. The germline V gene has CDR1 SGHAT and CDR2 FQDESV (reference sequence). V was clipped by 2 bases and J by 7 bases, with 12 bases between them. The genes are TRBV11-1 and TRBJ2-1, with D possibly matching TRBD1 (5 bases). This TCR was sampled from a woman aged 60-75 years with COVID-19, enrolled during active disease. The sample comprised peripheral blood. CDR3 in DNA: TGTGCCAGCAGCTTACGTACAGGTTCGAATGAGCAGTTCTTC. It is translated as CASSLRTGSNEQFF. Supplemented by reference TRBV11-1 and TRBJ2-1, the full variable domain reads EAEVAQSPRYKITEKSQAVAFWCDPISGHATLYWYRQILGQGPELLVQFQDESVVDDSQLPKDRFSAERLKGVDSTLKIQPAELGDSAMYLCASSLRTGSNEQFFGPGTRLTVL.